This T cell receptor (beta chain) comes out of a study of cytomegalovirus exposure and HLA in healthy donors. Study-wide results and limits: Within the data, a cluster of highly shared sequence variants was likely a sequencing artifact.

Primers included in the PCR were 60 Vbeta and 13 Jbeta primers. Generated by immunoSEQ multiplex PCR, the TCRdb table keeps only in-frame clones and is missing some. Among under 200,000 clones listed, about 80% were seen once. A remark on this clone: Its target is unknown.

Germline values: CDR1 SGHRS, CDR2 YFSETQ. The V end was cut by 0 bases, the J end by 6 bases, with 9 bases between. The CDR3 totals 14 residues. The chain has TRBV5-1 and TRBJ1-4, with a possible D match to TRBD1 (5 bases). The origin of this receptor is a girl aged 10 to 17 in good health and CMV-seropositive. The sequencing input was PBMCs. CDR3 region: CASSLAGGDEKLFF. CDR3 bases: TGCGCCAGCAGCTTGGCCGGGGGGGATGAAAAACTGTTTTTT.